The 17 T cell receptor beta chains below were found in one sample sequenced in a study of OX40 agonist ivuxolimab in advanced cancers. Method: immunoSEQ multiplex PCR; TCRdb's copy keeps in-frame clones and lacks some. The data hold fewer than 65,000 clones, with 90% to 95% observed a single time. The sample was CD4+ or CD8+ T cells sorted from blood, taken in a trial of the OX40 agonist ivuxolimab. Receptors were obtained from an adult with an advanced solid tumor such as melanoma, head and neck, liver or kidney cancer.

The CDR3 sequence is CASTKFTPYNEQFF. Here the CDR3 DNA reads TGTGCCAGTACGAAGTTCACACCCTACAATGAGCAGTTCTTC. The V gene is TRBV28, the J gene TRBJ2-1; D is unresolved. Trimming pared 9 bases from V and 2 bases from J, leaving 14 bases between. Germline values: CDR1 MDHEN, CDR2 SYDVKM. There are 14 residues in the CDR3.

This chain joins TRBV27 and TRBJ2-2, with a possible D match to TRBD2 (6 bases). V shed 6 bases and J shed 5 bases, with 7 bases lying between them. CDR3 length: 12 residues. Germline CDR1 reads MNHEY; CDR2 reads SMNVEV (reference sequence). The chain's CDR3 is CASREGTGELFF. CDR3 in DNA: TGTGCCAGCAGGGAGGGGACCGGGGAGCTGTTTTTT.

The chain links TRBV10-2 to TRBJ1-2; TRBD1 might be the D (5 bases). The ends were cut back, 6 bases at V and 6 bases at J, with 14 bases in the middle. CDR1 is WSHSY, CDR2 SAAADI, per germline. There are 13 residues in the CDR3. CDR3 protein: CASSPGTGNGYTF. CDR3 sequence (DNA): TGCGCCAGCAGCCCCGGAACAGGAAATGGCTACACCTTC.

The genes are TRBV27 and TRBJ2-7, with D perhaps matching TRBD1 or TRBD2 (5 bases each). Trimming removed 5 bases from V and 6 bases from J, with 20 bases in between. Germline CDR1 MNHEY, CDR2 SMNVEV (reference sequence). The CDR3 covers 15 residues. CDR3 in amino acids: CASSPRDDGWTEQYF. The CDR3 coding sequence is TGTGCCAGCAGTCCCCGGGACGACGGGTGGACCGAGCAGTACTTC.

This clone is a singleton in its sample. The chain joins TRBV30 to TRBJ2-7; D call uncertain. The CDR3 is 14 residues long. Trimming took off 4 bases at V and 2 bases at J, with 15 bases between the two ends. CDR1 is GTSNPN, CDR2 SVGIG, per germline (reference sequence). Here the CDR3 DNA reads TGTGCCTGGACGCAGATTACTAATACCTACGAGCAGTACTTC. It encodes CAWTQITNTYEQYF.

This clone appeared a single time. The CDR3 here is CASSLVGGPYEQYF. The CDR3 region has the DNA TGTGCCAGCAGCTTAGTCGGGGGACCCTACGAGCAGTACTTC. This chain joins TRBV7-8 and TRBJ2-7, with D possibly being TRBD2 (6 bases). Trimming took 1 base from V and 2 from J, leaving 9 bases between them. The V gene's germline CDR1 is SGHVS and CDR2 FQNEAQ. The CDR3 length is 14 residues.

This sequence joins TRBV25-1 and TRBJ1-2; possibly TRBD1 for D (5 bases). This CDR3 has 13 amino acids. V dropped 7 bases and J dropped 5 bases, with 14 bases sitting between them. Germline CDR1 MGHDK, CDR2 SYGVNS. As DNA, the CDR3 is TGTGCCAGCACTAGGGGATACAGTTATGGCTACACCTTC. Translation: CASTRGYSYGYTF.

The DNA of the CDR3 is TGTGCCAGCAGTGAAGAGACAGGGGGGAAAGCGGATCAGCCCCAGCATTTT. Translating it yields CASSEETGGKADQPQHF. J is TRBJ1-5 and V is TRBV6-1; 9 bases are a match to TRBD1. The J segment lost 5 bases and the V segment lost 1 base, leaving 9 bases of the junction unmatched. Germline CDR1 is MNHNS and CDR2 is SASEGT. This CDR3 is built from 17 residues.

This chain uses TRBV6-5 with TRBJ2-1, with D perhaps matching TRBD1 or TRBD2 (5 bases each). The CDR3 is made up of 14 amino acids. Trimming shortened V by 6 bases and J by 3 bases, and 12 bases separated the two germline ends. Germline CDR1 MNHEY, CDR2 SVGAGI. The CDR3 DNA reads as TGTGCCAGCAGCCCTGGGGGATACTACAATGAGCAGTTCTTC. Protein sequence: CASSPGGYYNEQFF.

V is TRBV7-3 and J is TRBJ2-3, with D perhaps TRBD2 (6 bases). The ends were cut back, 2 bases at V and 0 bases at J, with 9 bases in the middle. From germline, CDR1 is SGHTA and CDR2 FQGTGA. This CDR3 region has 15 residues. CDR3 residues: CASSLGGISTDTQYF. The CDR3 nucleotides read TGTGCCAGCAGCTTAGGAGGGATCAGCACAGATACGCAGTATTTT.

V gene TRBV19 combines with J gene TRBJ1-5, with 9 bases that match TRBD1. Germline CDR1 is LNHDA and CDR2 is SQIVND (reference sequence). The CDR3 runs to 15 residues. The J segment lost 6 bases and the V segment lost 7 bases, leaving 10 bases of the junction unmatched. The CDR3: CASTEDRGYFQPQHF. CDR3 coding DNA: TGTGCCAGTACCGAGGACAGGGGATACTTTCAGCCCCAGCATTTT.

V and J are TRBV15 and TRBJ1-5, with 7 bases matching TRBD1. J was trimmed by 3 bases and V by 0 bases; bases with no gene match: 2. Per the germline V gene, CDR1 is LNHNV and CDR2 is YYDKDF (reference sequence). The CDR3 is made up of 15 amino acids. This CDR3 is CATSREDRLNQPQHF. The DNA of the CDR3 is TGTGCCACCAGCAGAGAGGACAGGCTCAATCAGCCCCAGCATTTT.

A few counts support this clone. The J gene is TRBJ2-7, the V gene TRBV7-6, with no clear D. Germline CDR1 and CDR2: SGHVS and FNYEAQ. CDR3 length: 15 residues. Trimming cost V 2 bases and J 3 bases, with 14 bases left between them. CDR3 DNA sequence: TGTGCCAGCAGCTTACGGATAGGGTCGATCTACGAGCAGTACTTC. Amino acid sequence: CASSLRIGSIYEQYF.

The V gene is TRBV27, the J gene TRBJ1-5; D unclear. This CDR3 contains 14 residues. From germline, CDR1 is MNHEY and CDR2 SMNVEV (reference sequence). The V end lost 0 bases, the J end lost 1 base, and 4 bases lay between the germline ends. CDR3 residues: CASSLSGSNQPQHF. For the CDR3, the DNA is TGTGCCAGCAGTTTATCTGGGAGCAATCAGCCCCAGCATTTT.

CDR3 bases: TGTGCCAGCAGCTTAGCAGGGGCGGGCACTGAAGCTTTCTTT. Its protein product is CASSLAGAGTEAFF. V usage is TRBV7-9 and J usage is TRBJ1-1; possible D gene TRBD1, 5 bases. Germline CDR1 is SEHNR and CDR2 is FQNEAQ (reference sequence). The CDR3 extends over 14 amino acids. With 0 bases removed from V and 4 bases from J, the gap between germline ends came to 9 bases.

Only one count was recorded for this clone. The CDR3, as DNA: TGTGCCAGCAGCGTATCCGATTTGGCGGGAGAGGCAGATACGCAGTATTTT. Encoded protein: CASSVSDLAGEADTQYF. The V and J genes are TRBV9 and TRBJ2-3, with 7 bases aligning to TRBD2. The CDR3 has 17 residues. Germline-derived CDR1 and CDR2 are SGDLS and YYNGEE. V shed 1 base, J shed 4 bases, and the junction held 12 bases outside the gene matches.

The chain links TRBV28 to TRBJ1-2; D call uncertain. There are 13 residues in the CDR3. Trimming pared 3 bases from V and 8 bases from J, leaving 13 bases between. Per germline, CDR1 MDHEN and CDR2 SYDVKM. The CDR3 coding sequence is TGTGCCAGCAGTTTTCGACTAGTTGAGGGCTACACCTTC. Translation: CASSFRLVEGYTF.